Listed here are 15 T cell receptor beta chains from one sample, sequenced in a study of cytomegalovirus exposure and HLA in healthy donors. Generated by immunoSEQ multiplex PCR, the TCRdb table keeps only in-frame clones and is missing some. This table has 150,000 to 170,000 clones, 86% appearing once. The sample comprised PBMCs. The receptors were gathered from a human donor in good health.

The chain combines TRBV6-6 with TRBJ2-1, with D maybe TRBD1 (5 bases). Trimming cost V 8 bases and J 5 bases, with 19 bases left between them. The V gene's germline CDR1 is MNHNY and CDR2 SVGAGI (reference sequence). The CDR3 length is 15 residues. This chain's CDR3 is CASYREQALNNEQFF. Written as DNA, the CDR3 is TGTGCCAGCTATAGGGAACAGGCGTTGAACAATGAGCAGTTCTTC.

The V and J genes are TRBV4-1 and TRBJ1-1; no definite D call. This CDR3 spans 15 amino acids. Germline CDR1 and CDR2: MGHRA and YSYEKL. V lost 0 bases and J 8 bases, leaving 16 bases between the germline ends. The CDR3 here is CASSQDERRKQEAFF. In DNA form, the CDR3 reads TGCGCCAGCAGCCAAGATGAAAGGAGGAAACAGGAAGCTTTCTTT.

The chain combines TRBV7-9 with TRBJ1-1; D perhaps matches TRBD1 (5 bases). From germline, CDR1 is SEHNR and CDR2 FQNEAQ (reference sequence). There are 14 residues in the CDR3. The germline V and J ends were trimmed by 2 bases and 5 bases, with 12 bases remaining between them. Here the CDR3 reads CASSLQGWGTEAFF. The DNA for the CDR3 is TGTGCCAGCAGCTTACAGGGCTGGGGAACTGAAGCTTTCTTT.

This clone turned up a few times. The rearrangement uses TRBV10-3 and TRBJ1-1; a weak D match, TRBD1 (6 bases). CDR3 size: 12 residues. The V gene's germline CDR1 is ENHRY and CDR2 SYGVKD. The V end lost 3 bases, the J end lost 7 bases, and 9 bases lay between the germline ends. As DNA, the CDR3 is TGTGCCATCAGTGAAGGGGGGGTTGAAGCTTTCTTT. It is translated as CAISEGGVEAFF.

The chain combines TRBV7-9 with TRBJ2-7; D uncertain. Germline loops: CDR1 SEHNR, CDR2 FQNEAQ (reference sequence). V was cut by 2 bases and J by 6 bases, with 14 bases left in between. This CDR3 has 14 residues. CDR3 nucleotides: TGTGCCAGCAGCTTATTATATTTGGCTGCCGAGCAGTACTTC. It translates to CASSLLYLAAEQYF.

J is TRBJ1-2 and V is TRBV5-4, with TRBD1 matching over 7 bases. Germline loops: CDR1 SGHNT, CDR2 YYREEE (reference sequence). The CDR3 extends over 15 amino acids. V shed 3 bases, J shed 5 bases, and the junction held 10 bases outside the gene matches. CDR3 DNA: TGTGCCAGCAGCTCTCCCAGGGACAGCCGATATGGCTACACCTTC. It translates to CASSSPRDSRYGYTF.

This clone was found once. The chain uses TRBV7-9 and TRBJ1-1, with D maybe TRBD1 (6 bases). Germline V gene lookup returns CDR1 SEHNR and CDR2 FQNEAQ (reference sequence). V lost 2 bases and J lost 5, with 12 bases in between. This CDR3 is built from 14 residues. The CDR3 is CASSLPRTATEAFF. The CDR3 DNA follows: TGTGCCAGCAGCTTACCTCGGACAGCAACTGAAGCTTTCTTT. The whole variable domain, filled in from reference TRBV7-9 and TRBJ1-1, reads DTGVSQNPRHKITKRGQNVTFRCDPISEHNRLYWYRQTLGQGPEFLTYFQNEAQLEKSRLLSDRFSAERPKGSFSTLEIQRTEQGDSAMYLCASSLPRTATEAFFGQGTRLTVV.

The V call is TRBV11-2, the J call TRBJ2-3, with TRBD2 matching 14 bases. The CDR3 extends over 18 amino acids. With V trimmed by 5 bases and J by 0 bases, 7 bases remained unmatched. CDR1 is SGHAT, CDR2 FQNNGV, per germline. In DNA, the CDR3 is TGTGCCAGCAGCAAGGGACTAGCGGGGGCTACTAGCACAGATACGCAGTATTTT. Translating gives CASSKGLAGATSTDTQYF.

This chain connects TRBV9 to TRBJ1-5; D gene uncertain. The CDR3 spans 14 residues. In germline, CDR1 is SGDLS, CDR2 YYNGEE. V was clipped by 0 bases and J by 1 base, with 5 bases between them. In DNA, the CDR3 is TGTGCCAGCAGCGTAGAGCACAGCAATCAGCCCCAGCATTTT. Amino acid sequence: CASSVEHSNQPQHF. The whole variable domain, filled in from reference TRBV9 and TRBJ1-5, reads DSGVTQTPKHLITATGQRVTLRCSPRSGDLSVYWYQQSLDQGLQFLIQYYNGEERAKGNILERFSAQQFPDLHSELNLSSLELGDSALYFCASSVEHSNQPQHFGDGTRLSIL.

The chain links TRBV5-6 to TRBJ1-5, with D hard to call. There are 12 residues in the CDR3. The V and J ends lost 3 bases and 3 bases respectively, with 4 bases between them. Germline V lookup: CDR1 SGHDT, CDR2 YYEEEE. The CDR3 reads CASSSINQPQHF. CDR3 DNA sequence: TGTGCCAGCAGCTCTATCAATCAGCCCCAGCATTTT.

In its sample, this clone was seen a few times. This chain links TRBV6-1 with TRBJ1-4; perhaps TRBD1 as D (5 bases). The CDR3 totals 15 residues. Germline CDR1 MNHNS, CDR2 SASEGT. V was shortened by 6 bases and J by 4 bases, with 15 bases between the two germline ends. In DNA form, the CDR3 reads TGTGCCAGCAGGGGCAGGGCTTTCATTAATGAAAAACTGTTTTTT. Amino acid sequence: CASRGRAFINEKLFF.

This clone was seen only a few times. The chain has TRBV10-3 and TRBJ2-7; no clear D gene. Between the trimmed V and J ends, which lost 3 bases and 5 bases, there was a span of 8 bases. The CDR3 consists of 12 residues. Per the germline V gene, CDR1 is ENHRY and CDR2 is SYGVKD. CDR3 sequence (DNA): TGTGCCATCAGTGAAGAGGTCCACGAGCAGTACTTC. It encodes CAISEEVHEQYF.

This clone has a single count. V is TRBV10-2 and J is TRBJ2-2, with TRBD2 identical over 13 bases. Looked up from germline, CDR1 is WSHSY and CDR2 is SAAADI. Trimming cost V 8 bases and J 6 bases; bases outside gene matches: 12. This CDR3 is built from 17 residues. The CDR3 coding sequence is TGCGCCAGCTCAGGGTTACTAGCGGGAGGGCCGGCCGGGGAGCTGTTTTTT. The encoded protein is CASSGLLAGGPAGELFF.

This clone has a handful of counts. This sequence joins TRBV4-1 and TRBJ1-5; unclear D gene. Germline CDR1 is MGHRA and CDR2 is YSYEKL. This CDR3 has 13 residues. The V gene lost 1 base and the J gene lost 3 bases, with 4 bases spanning the gap. CDR3 sequence (DNA): TGCGCCAGCAGCCAAGTTATCAATCAGCCCCAGCATTTT. Translating it yields CASSQVINQPQHF.

This clone came up a few times. The chain uses TRBV6-5 and TRBJ1-5, with TRBD1 as a possible D gene (6 bases). The CDR3 spans 13 residues. The ends were cut back, 6 bases at V and 6 bases at J, with 12 bases in the middle. Germline loops: CDR1 MNHEY, CDR2 SVGAGI. The CDR3 coding sequence is TGTGCCAGCAGGCTTGGACAGTTTCAGCCCCAGCATTTT. Protein: CASRLGQFQPQHF.